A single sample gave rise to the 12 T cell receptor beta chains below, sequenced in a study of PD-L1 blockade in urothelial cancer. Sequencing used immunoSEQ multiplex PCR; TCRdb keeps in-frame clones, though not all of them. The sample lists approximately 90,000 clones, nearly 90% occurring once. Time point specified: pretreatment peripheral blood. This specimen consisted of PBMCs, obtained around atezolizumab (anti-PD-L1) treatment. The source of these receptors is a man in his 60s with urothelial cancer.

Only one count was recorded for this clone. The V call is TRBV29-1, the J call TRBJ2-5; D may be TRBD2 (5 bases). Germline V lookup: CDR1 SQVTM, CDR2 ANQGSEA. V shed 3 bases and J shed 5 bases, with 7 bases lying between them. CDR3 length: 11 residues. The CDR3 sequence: CSVETGETQYF. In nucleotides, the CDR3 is TGCAGCGTTGAGACGGGGGAGACCCAGTACTTC.

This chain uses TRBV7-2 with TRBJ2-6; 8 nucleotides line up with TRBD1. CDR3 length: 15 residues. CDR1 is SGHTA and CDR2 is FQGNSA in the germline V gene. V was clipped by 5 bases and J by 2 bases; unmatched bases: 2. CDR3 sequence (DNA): TGTGCCAGCAGCCTGACAGGGGCTGGGGCCAACGTCCTGACTTTC. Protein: CASSLTGAGANVLTF.

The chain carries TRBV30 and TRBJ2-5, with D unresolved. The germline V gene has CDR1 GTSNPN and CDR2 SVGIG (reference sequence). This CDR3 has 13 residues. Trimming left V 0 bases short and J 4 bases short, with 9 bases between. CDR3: CAWSVRRAETQYF. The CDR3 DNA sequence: TGTGCCTGGAGTGTTCGTCGCGCAGAGACCCAGTACTTC.

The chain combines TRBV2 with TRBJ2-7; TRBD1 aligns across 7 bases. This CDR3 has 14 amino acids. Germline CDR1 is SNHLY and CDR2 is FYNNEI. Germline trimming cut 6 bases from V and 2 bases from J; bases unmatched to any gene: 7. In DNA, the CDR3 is TGTGCCAGCAGCCCCGACAGGGCCCCCTACGAGCAGTACTTC. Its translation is CASSPDRAPYEQYF.

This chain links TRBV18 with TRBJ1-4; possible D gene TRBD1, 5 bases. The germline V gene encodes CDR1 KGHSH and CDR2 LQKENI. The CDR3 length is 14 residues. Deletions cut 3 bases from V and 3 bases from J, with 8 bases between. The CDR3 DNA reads TGTGCCAGCTCACCCCCAGGGTCTAATGAAAAACTGTTTTTT. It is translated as CASSPPGSNEKLFF.

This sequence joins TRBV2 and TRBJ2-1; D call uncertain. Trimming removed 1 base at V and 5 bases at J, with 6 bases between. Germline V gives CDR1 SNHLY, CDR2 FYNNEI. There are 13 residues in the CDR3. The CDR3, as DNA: TGTGCCAGCAGTGAAGGTATTGACAATGAGCAGTTCTTC. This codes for CASSEGIDNEQFF.

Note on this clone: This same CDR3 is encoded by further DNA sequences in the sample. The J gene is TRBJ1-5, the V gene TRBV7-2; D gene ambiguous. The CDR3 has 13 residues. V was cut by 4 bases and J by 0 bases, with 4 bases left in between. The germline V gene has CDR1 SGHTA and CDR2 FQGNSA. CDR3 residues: CASSSYSNQPQHF. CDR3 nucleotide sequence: TGTGCCAGCAGCTCCTATAGCAATCAGCCCCAGCATTTT. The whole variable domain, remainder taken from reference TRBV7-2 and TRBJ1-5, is GAGVSQSPSNKVTEKGKDVELRCDPISGHTALYWYRQSLGQGLEFLIYFQGNSAPDKSGLPSDRFSAERTGGSVSTLTIQRTQQEDSAVYLCASSSYSNQPQHFGDGTRLSIL.

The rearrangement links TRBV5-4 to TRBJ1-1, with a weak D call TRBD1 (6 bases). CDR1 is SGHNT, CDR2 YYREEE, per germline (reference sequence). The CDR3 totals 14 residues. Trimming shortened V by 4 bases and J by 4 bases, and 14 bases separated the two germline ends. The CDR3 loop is CASSVDRSSTEAFF. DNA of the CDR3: TGTGCCAGCAGCGTTGACAGGTCGAGCACTGAAGCTTTCTTT. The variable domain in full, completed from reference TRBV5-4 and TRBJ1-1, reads ETGVTQSPTHLIKTRGQQVTLRCSSQSGHNTVSWYQQALGQGPQFIFQYYREEENGRGNFPPRFSGLQFPNYSSELNVNALELDDSALYLCASSVDRSSTEAFFGQGTRLTVV.

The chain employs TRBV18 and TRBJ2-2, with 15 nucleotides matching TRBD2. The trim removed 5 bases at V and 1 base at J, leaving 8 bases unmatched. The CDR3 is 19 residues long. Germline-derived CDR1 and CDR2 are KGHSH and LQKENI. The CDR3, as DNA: TGTGCCAGCTCAACCCGGACTAGCGGGAGGGCCGTGAACACCGGGGAGCTGTTTTTT. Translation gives CASSTRTSGRAVNTGELFF. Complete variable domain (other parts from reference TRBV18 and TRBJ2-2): NAGVMQNPRHLVRRRGQEARLRCSPMKGHSHVYWYRQLPEEGLKFMVYLQKENIIDESGMPKERFSAEFPKEGPSILRIQQVVRGDSAAYFCASSTRTSGRAVNTGELFFGEGSRLTVL.

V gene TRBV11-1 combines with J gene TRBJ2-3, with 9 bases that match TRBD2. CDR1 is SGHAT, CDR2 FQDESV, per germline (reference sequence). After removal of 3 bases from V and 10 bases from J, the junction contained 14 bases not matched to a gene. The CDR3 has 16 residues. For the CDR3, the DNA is TGTGCCAGCAGCTTCGCGCGCGGGGGGGGCGTTGCGGCGCAGTATTTT. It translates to CASSFARGGGVAAQYF.

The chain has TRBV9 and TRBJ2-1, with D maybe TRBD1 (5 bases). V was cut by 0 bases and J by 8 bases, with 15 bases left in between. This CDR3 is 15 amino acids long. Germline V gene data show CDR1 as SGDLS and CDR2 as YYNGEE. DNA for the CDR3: TGTGCCAGCAGCGTAGTGGGTAAGGGGATCGATGAGCAGTTCTTC. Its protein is CASSVVGKGIDEQFF.

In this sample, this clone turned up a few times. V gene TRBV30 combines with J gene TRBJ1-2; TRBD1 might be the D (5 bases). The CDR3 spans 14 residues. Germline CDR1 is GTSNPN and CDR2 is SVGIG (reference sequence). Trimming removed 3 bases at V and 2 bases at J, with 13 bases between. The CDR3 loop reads CAWRSAQENYGYTF. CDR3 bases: TGTGCCTGGAGATCCGCACAGGAAAACTATGGCTACACCTTC.